This T cell receptor (beta chain) was retrieved from a study of cytomegalovirus exposure and HLA in healthy donors. J was trimmed by 3 bases and V by 2 bases; bases with no gene match: 13. This CDR3 comprises 19 residues. The germline gives CDR1 MRHNA, CDR2 SNTAGT. Study results and caveats: The study put 150 to 200 TCR beta chains on its list as cytomegalovirus-associated. In a later analysis, HLA-associated beta chains showed higher expansion and lower generation probabilities than comparable chains. Segments of the TCR beta V type were, in most cases, productive about 90% or about 30% of the time in an earlier analysis.

The PCR was carried out with 60 Vbeta primers and 13 Jbeta primers. The table came from immunoSEQ multiplex PCR; TCRdb's copy has only in-frame clones and leaves some out. The sample includes about 120,000 clones, 60% to 80% seen only once; the top ten take about 3.3%. Comments on this clone: Its antigen is unknown.

The chain joins TRBV6-4 to TRBJ2-3; 11 bases fit TRBD2. This TCR was sampled from a woman aged 50 to 65 in good health and CMV-seronegative. Input material: PBMCs. The CDR3 nucleotides read TGTGCCAGCAGTGACCCCCTACTAGCGGGAGTTAAAGGGACAGATACGCAGTATTTT. Protein: CASSDPLLAGVKGTDTQYF.